The clone carrying this T cell receptor (beta chain) was counted ten times or more. The sample originates from a study of response to subunit inactivated influenza vaccine. TCRdb passed the RT-PCR reads through MiXCR, listing each CDR3 protein once. Here the sample spans roughly 670,000 distinct CDR3 sequences, 14% being singletons. Germline CDR1 and CDR2: SGHRS and YFSETQ. The CDR3 runs to 12 residues. V shed 4 bases, J shed 10 bases, and the junction held 3 bases outside the gene matches. The chain employs TRBV5-1 and TRBJ1-1; 11 nucleotides agree with TRBD1. Here the sequenced sample was PBMCs from blood, taken 14 days before vaccination. The source is a man in his fifties or sixties who received an inactivated influenza vaccine. CDR3 amino acids: CASSTGQGAAFF. The CDR3 DNA reads TGCGCCAGCAGCACTGGACAGGGGGCAGCTTTCTTT.